Detailed here is one T cell receptor beta chain. This CDR3 contains 16 residues. Germline CDR1 is SGHAT and CDR2 is FQNNGV. V shed 10 bases, J shed 7 bases, and the junction held 21 bases outside the gene matches. The data stem from a study of blood T cell repertoires in COVID-19. Clones were sequenced by immunoSEQ multiplex PCR, and TCRdb holds only the in-frame ones, with some missing. In the table there are fewer than 300,000 clones, roughly nine tenths of which are singletons. This chain joins TRBV11-2 and TRBJ2-7; 8 positions agree with TRBD2. The sequence derives from a woman in her twenties or thirties with COVID-19, enrolled during active disease. Sequenced material: peripheral blood. As DNA, the CDR3 is TGTGCCACCCTTCTGTGGACCCGGGGGGGGGTTTCTGAGCAGTACTTC. This codes for CATLLWTRGGVSEQYF.